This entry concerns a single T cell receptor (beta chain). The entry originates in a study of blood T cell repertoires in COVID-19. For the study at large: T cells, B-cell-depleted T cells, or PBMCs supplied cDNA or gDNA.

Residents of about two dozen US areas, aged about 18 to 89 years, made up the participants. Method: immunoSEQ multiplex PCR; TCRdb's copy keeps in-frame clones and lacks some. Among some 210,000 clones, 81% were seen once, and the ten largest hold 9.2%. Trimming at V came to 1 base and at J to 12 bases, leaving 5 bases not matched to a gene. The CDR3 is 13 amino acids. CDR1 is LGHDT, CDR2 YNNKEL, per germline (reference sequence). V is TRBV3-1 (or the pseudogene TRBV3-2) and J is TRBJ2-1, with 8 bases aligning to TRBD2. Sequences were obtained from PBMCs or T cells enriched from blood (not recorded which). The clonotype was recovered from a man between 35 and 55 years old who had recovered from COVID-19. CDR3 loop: CASSQGGGPRQFF. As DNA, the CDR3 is TGTGCCAGCAGCCAAGGCGGGGGGCCTAGGCAGTTCTTC.